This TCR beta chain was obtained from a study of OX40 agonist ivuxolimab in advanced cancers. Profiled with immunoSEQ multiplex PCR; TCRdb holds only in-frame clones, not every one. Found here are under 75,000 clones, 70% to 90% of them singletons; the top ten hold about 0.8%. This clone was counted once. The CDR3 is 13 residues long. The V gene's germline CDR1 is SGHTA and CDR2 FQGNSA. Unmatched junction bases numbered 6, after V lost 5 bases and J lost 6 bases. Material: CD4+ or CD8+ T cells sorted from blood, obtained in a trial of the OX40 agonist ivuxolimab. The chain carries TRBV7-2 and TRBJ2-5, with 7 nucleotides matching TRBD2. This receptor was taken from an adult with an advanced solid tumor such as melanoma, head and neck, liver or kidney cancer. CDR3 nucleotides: TGTGCCAGCAGCCGAGGACTAGGCAAGACCCAGTACTTC. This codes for CASSRGLGKTQYF.